Listed below are T cell receptor beta chains from one sample, sequenced in a study of blood T cell repertoires in COVID-19. The repertoire was sequenced with immunoSEQ multiplex PCR; TCRdb's copy has only in-frame clones and lacks some. The data show approximately 310,000 clones, around 87% seen once. The sequenced sample consisted of peripheral blood. The receptors stem from a woman aged 45-59 years who had recovered from COVID-19. The CDR3 runs from the conserved cysteine through the conserved F or W. The D gene is left open where the match is weak.

TRBJ2-1,TRBD2,TRBV6-2/TRBV6-3,CASSSRGLAGVEQFF
TRBJ2-1,TRBD1,TRBV19,CASSRQGPDEQFF
TRBJ2-2,TRBD2,TRBV27,CASKGGGPVGELFF
TRBJ2-1,.,TRBV3-1/TRBV3-2,CASSSPPGYYNEQFF
TRBJ2-2,TRBD1,TRBV9,CASSRGQGAAGELFF
TRBJ1-4,.,TRBV10-3,CATGEREKLFF
TRBJ2-2,TRBD1,TRBV28,CASSSGQGNTGELFF
TRBJ1-6,.,TRBV2,CASNSYRHNSPLHF
TRBJ2-3,TRBD2,TRBV7-2,CASSRTSGETDTQYF
TRBJ2-1,.,TRBV6-5,CANSRDLAGEQFF
TRBJ1-2,.,TRBV28,CASSLYHFGQGPEPRGYTF
TRBJ1-4,TRBD1,TRBV2,CASSIYRGEKLFF
TRBJ2-5,.,TRBV4-2,CASSQVQVRETQYF
TRBJ2-2,TRBD2,TRBV7-2,CASSTSGGVRELFF
TRBJ1-1,.,TRBV30,CAWSRGEPNTEAFF
TRBJ2-2,TRBD2,TRBV5-1,CASNNTSGRATGELFF
TRBJ1-5,.,TRBV24-1,CATSDGTEPPQHF
TRBJ1-2,.,TRBV19,CASRIPTGLTGGYTF
TRBJ2-3,.,TRBV6-5,CASSYVPAEVADTQYF
TRBJ1-1,.,TRBV13,CASSPGGNTEAFF
TRBJ2-7,TRBD1,TRBV7-2,CASSWAGQGGYEQYF
TRBJ1-6,.,TRBV28,CASNMYRIDSPLHF
TRBJ1-2,.,TRBV23-1,CASSRGGNYGYTF
TRBJ1-6,.,TRBV5-1,CASSLATGNSPLHF
TRBJ1-2,.,TRBV6-5,CASRPTGYGYTF
TRBJ1-2,TRBD1,TRBV30,CACTGQGFGYTF
TRBJ1-2,.,TRBV28,CASSLYGGAFGYTF